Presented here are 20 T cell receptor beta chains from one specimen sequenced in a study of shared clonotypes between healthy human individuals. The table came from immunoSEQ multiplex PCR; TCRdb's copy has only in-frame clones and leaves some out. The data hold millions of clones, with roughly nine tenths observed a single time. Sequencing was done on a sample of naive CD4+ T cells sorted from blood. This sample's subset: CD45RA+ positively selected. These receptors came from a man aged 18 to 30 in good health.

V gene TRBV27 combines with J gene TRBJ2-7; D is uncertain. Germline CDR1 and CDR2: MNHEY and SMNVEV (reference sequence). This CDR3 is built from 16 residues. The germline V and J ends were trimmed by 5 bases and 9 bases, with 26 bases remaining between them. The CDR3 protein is CASSLSPRSKSVGQYF. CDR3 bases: TGTGCCAGCAGTCTTAGCCCCAGGTCCAAATCCGTCGGGCAGTACTTC.

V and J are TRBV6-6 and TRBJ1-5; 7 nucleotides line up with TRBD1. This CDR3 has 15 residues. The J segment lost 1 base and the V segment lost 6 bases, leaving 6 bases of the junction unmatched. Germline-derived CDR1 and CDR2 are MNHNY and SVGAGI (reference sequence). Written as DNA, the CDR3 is TGTGCCAGCAGGGACGGACAGGACAGCAATCAGCCCCAGCATTTT. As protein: CASRDGQDSNQPQHF.

CDR3 sequence (DNA): TGTGCCAGCAGCAGAGCCCCCGGGACGGCCTCCTACGAGCAGTACTTC. Protein sequence: CASSRAPGTASYEQYF. V usage is TRBV7-2 and J usage is TRBJ2-7; D possibly uses TRBD1 or TRBD2 (5 bases each). The V gene lost 5 bases and the J gene lost 0 bases, with 17 bases spanning the gap. The CDR3 is 16 amino acids. Germline values: CDR1 SGHTA, CDR2 FQGNSA.

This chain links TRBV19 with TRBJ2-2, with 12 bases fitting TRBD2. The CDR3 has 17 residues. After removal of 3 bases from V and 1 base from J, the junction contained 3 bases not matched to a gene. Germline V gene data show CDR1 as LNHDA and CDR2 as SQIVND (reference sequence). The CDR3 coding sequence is TGTGCCAGTAGTATCACTAGCGGGGGGCAGAACACCGGGGAGCTGTTTTTT. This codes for CASSITSGGQNTGELFF.

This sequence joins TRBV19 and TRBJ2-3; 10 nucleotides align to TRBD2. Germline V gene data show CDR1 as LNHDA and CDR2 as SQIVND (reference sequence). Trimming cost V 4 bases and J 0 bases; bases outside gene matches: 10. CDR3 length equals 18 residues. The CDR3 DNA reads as TGTGCCAGTAGTAGAAGAGGACTAGCGGTCCTCAGCACAGATACGCAGTATTTT. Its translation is CASSRRGLAVLSTDTQYF.

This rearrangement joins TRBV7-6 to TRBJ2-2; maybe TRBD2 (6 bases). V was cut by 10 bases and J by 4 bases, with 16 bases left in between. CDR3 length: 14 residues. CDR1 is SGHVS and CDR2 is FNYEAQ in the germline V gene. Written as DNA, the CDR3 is TGTGCCATTGCTGGCGGGATCTCCACCGGGGAGCTGTTTTTT. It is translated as CAIAGGISTGELFF.

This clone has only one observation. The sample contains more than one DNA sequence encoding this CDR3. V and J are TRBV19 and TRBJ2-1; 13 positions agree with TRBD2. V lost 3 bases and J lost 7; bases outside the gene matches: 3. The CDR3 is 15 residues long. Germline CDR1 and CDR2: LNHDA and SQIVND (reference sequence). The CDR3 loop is CASSIRTSGGNEQFF. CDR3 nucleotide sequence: TGTGCCAGTAGTATTAGGACTAGCGGGGGTAATGAGCAGTTCTTC.

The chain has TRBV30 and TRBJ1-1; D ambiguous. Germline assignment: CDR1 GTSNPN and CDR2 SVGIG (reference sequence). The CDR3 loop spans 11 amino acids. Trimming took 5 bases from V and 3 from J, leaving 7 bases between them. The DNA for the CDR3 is TGTGCCTGGGTTCCAGACACTGAAGCTTTCTTT. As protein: CAWVPDTEAFF.

The CDR3 loop is CASSLVTGGTSGANVLTF. The DNA for the CDR3 is TGCGCCAGCAGCTTGGTGACAGGGGGAACCTCTGGGGCCAACGTCCTGACTTTC. The chain combines TRBV5-1 with TRBJ2-6, with 9 bases identical to TRBD1. Looked up from germline, CDR1 is SGHRS and CDR2 is YFSETQ. V shed 0 bases and J 0 bases; nucleotides not matched to a gene: 4. The CDR3 loop spans 18 amino acids.

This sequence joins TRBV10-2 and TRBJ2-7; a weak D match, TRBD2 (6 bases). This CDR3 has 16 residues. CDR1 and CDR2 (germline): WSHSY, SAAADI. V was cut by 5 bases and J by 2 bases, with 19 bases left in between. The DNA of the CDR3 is TGCGCCAGCAGTACAGGTAGGGCTAGCGCGCCCTACGAGCAGTACTTC. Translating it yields CASSTGRASAPYEQYF.

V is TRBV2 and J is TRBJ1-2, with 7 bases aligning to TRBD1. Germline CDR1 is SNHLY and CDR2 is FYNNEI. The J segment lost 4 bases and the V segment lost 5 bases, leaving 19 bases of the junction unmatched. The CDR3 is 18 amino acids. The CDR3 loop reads CASSPSKDRQGWGYGYTF. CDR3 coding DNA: TGTGCCAGCAGTCCCTCTAAAGACCGACAGGGCTGGGGCTATGGCTACACCTTC.

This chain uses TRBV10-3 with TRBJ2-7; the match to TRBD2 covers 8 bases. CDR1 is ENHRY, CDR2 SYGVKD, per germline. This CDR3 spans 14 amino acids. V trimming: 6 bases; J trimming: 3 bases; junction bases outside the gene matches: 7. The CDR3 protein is CAIRAGTSDYEQYF. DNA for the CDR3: TGTGCCATCAGAGCCGGGACTAGTGACTACGAGCAGTACTTC.

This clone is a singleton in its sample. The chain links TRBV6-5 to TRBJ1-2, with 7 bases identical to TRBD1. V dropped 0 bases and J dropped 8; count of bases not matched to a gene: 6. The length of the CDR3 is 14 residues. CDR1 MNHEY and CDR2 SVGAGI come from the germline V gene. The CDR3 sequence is CASSYSTRGGGYTF. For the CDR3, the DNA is TGTGCCAGCAGTTACTCTACCCGAGGGGGCGGCTACACCTTC.

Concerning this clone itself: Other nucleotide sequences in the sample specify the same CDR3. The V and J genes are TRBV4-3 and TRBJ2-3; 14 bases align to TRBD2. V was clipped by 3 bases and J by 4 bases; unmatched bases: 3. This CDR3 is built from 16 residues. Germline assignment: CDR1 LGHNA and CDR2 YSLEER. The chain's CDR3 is CASSQGLAGVADTQYF. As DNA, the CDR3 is TGCGCCAGCAGCCAGGGACTAGCGGGAGTGGCAGATACGCAGTATTTT.

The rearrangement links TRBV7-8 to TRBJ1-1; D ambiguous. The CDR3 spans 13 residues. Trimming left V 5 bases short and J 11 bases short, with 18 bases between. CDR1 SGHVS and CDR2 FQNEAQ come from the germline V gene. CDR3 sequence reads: CASSPEPDLPAFF. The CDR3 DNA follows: TGTGCCAGCAGCCCAGAACCCGACCTGCCGGCTTTCTTT.

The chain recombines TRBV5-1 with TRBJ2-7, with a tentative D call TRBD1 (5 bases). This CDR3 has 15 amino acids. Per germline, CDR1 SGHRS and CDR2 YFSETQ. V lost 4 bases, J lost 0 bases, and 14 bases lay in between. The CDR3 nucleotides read TGCGCCAGCAGCCCCTCCGACAGAATCTCCTACGAGCAGTACTTC. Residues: CASSPSDRISYEQYF. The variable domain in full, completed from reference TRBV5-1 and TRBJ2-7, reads KAGVTQTPRYLIKTRGQQVTLSCSPISGHRSVSWYQQTPGQGLQFLFEYFSETQRNKGNFPGRFSGRQFSNSRSEMNVSTLELGDSALYLCASSPSDRISYEQYFGPGTRLTVT.

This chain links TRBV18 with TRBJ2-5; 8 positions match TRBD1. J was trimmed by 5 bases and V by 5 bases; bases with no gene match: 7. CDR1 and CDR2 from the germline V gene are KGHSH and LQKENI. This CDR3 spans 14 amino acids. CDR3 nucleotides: TGTGCCAGCTCATTGGGACAGGTCTCGGAGACCCAGTACTTC. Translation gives CASSLGQVSETQYF.

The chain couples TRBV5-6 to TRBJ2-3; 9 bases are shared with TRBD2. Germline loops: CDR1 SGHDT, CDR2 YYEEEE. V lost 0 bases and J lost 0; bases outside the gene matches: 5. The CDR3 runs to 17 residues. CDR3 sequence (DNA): TGTGCCAGCAGCTTGGTGACTAGCGGCACTAGCACAGATACGCAGTATTTT. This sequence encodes CASSLVTSGTSTDTQYF.

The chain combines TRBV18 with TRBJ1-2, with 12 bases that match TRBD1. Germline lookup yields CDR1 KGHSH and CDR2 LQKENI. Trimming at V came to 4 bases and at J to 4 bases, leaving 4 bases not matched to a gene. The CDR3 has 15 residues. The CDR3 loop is CASSRGTGGSYGYTF. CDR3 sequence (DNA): TGTGCCAGCTCACGAGGGACAGGGGGCAGCTATGGCTACACCTTC.

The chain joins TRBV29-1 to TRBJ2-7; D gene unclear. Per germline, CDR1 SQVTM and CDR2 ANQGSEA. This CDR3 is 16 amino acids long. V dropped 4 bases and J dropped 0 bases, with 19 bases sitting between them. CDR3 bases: TGCAGCGTTGCTGGGCTGATGAACGGACGCTCCTACGAGCAGTACTTC. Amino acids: CSVAGLMNGRSYEQYF.